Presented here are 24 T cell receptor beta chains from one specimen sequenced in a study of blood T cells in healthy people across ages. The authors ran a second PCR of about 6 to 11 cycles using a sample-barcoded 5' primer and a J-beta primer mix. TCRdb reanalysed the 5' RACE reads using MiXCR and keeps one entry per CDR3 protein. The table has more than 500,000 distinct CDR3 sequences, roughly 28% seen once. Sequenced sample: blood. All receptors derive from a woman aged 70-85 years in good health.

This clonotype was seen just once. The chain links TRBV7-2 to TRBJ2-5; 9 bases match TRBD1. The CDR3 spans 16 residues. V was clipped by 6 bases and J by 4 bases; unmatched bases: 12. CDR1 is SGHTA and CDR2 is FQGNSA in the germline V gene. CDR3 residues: CASRLTGGGSRETQYF. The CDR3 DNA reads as TGTGCCAGCAGACTAACAGGGGGCGGGAGTCGAGAGACCCAGTACTTC. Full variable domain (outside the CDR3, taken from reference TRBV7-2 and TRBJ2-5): GAGVSQSPSNKVTEKGKDVELRCDPISGHTALYWYRQSLGQGLEFLIYFQGNSAPDKSGLPSDRFSAERTGGSVSTLTIQRTQQEDSAVYLCASRLTGGGSRETQYFGPGTRLLVL.

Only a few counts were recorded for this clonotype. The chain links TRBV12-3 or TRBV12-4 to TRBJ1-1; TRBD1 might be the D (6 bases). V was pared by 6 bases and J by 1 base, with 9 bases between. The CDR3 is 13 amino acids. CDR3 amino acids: CASRGASNTEAFF. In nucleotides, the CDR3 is TGTGCCAGCAGGGGGGCTTCGAACACTGAAGCTTTCTTT.

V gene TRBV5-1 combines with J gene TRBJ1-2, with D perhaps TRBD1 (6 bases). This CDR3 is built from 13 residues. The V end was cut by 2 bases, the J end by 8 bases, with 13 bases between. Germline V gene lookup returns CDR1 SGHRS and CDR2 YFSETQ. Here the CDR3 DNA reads TGCGCCAGCAGCTTTGGGGGGGCTGAGGGCTACACCTTC. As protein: CASSFGGAEGYTF.

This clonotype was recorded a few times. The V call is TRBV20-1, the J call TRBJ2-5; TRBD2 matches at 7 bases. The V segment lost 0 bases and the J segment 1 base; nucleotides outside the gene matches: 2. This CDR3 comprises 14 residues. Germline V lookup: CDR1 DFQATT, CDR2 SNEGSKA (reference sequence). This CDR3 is CSAREGTTQETQYF. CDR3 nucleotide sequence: TGCAGTGCTAGAGAAGGGACTACCCAAGAGACCCAGTACTTC.

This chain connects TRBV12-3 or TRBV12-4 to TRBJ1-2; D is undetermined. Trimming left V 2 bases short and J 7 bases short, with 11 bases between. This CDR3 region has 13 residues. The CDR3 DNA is TGTGCCAGCAGTTTACGCGGGGAGCCTGGCTACACCTTC. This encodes CASSLRGEPGYTF.

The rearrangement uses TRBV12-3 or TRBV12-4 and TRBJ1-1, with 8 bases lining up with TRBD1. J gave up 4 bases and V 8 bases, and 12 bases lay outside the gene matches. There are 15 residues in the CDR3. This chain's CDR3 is CASRVGSTGGTEAFF. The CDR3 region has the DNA TGTGCCAGCCGCGTTGGATCAACAGGGGGCACTGAAGCTTTCTTT.

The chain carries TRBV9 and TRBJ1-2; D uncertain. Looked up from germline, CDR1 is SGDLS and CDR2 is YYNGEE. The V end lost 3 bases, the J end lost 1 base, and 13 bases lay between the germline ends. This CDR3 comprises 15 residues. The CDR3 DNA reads TGTGCCAGCAGCGCCTTTGGACGGGATAACTATGGCTACACCTTC. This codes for CASSAFGRDNYGYTF.

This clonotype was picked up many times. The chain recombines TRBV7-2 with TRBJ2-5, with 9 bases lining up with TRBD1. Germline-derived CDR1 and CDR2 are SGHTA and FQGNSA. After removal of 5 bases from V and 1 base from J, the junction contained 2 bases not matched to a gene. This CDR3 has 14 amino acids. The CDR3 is CASSMTGGQETQYF. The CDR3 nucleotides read TGTGCCAGCAGCATGACAGGGGGCCAAGAGACCCAGTACTTC.

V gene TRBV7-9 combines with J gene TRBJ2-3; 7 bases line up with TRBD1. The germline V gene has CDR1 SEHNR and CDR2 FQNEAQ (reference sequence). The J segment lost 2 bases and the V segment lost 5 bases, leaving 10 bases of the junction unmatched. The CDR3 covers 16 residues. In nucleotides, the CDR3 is TGTGCCAGCAGCGCCGGACGGACAGGAAACACAGATACGCAGTATTTT. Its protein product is CASSAGRTGNTDTQYF.

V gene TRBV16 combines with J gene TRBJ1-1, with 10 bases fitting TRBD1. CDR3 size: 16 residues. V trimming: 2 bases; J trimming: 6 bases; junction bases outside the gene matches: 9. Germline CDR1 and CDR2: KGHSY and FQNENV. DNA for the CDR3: TGTGCCAGCAGCCAAGAGACAGGGGGCCTAAGAGCTGAAGCTTTCTTT. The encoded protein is CASSQETGGLRAEAFF.

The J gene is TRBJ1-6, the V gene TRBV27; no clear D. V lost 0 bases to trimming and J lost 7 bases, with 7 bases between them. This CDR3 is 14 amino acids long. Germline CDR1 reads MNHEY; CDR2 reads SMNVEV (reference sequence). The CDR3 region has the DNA TGTGCCAGCAGTTTATCTAGGAGAAATTCACCCCTCCACTTT. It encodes CASSLSRRNSPLHF.

CDR3 region: CASSVQQGQGASGANVLTF. DNA for the CDR3: TGTGCCAGCAGCGTTCAACAGGGACAGGGGGCTTCTGGGGCCAACGTCCTGACTTTC. The rearrangement joins TRBV9 to TRBJ2-6, with 12 bases lining up with TRBD1. The V segment lost 2 bases and the J segment 1 base; nucleotides outside the gene matches: 7. This CDR3 comprises 19 residues. CDR1 SGDLS and CDR2 YYNGEE come from the germline V gene.

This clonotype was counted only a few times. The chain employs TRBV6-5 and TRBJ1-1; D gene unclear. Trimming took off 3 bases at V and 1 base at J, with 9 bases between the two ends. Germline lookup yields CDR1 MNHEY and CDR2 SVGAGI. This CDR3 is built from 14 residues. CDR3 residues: CASSYHSKNTEAFF. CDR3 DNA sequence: TGTGCCAGCAGTTATCACTCCAAGAACACTGAAGCTTTCTTT.

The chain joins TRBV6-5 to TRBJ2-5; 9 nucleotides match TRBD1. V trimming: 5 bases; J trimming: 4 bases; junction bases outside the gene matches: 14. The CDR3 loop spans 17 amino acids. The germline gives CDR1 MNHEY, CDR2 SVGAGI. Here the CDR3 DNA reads TGTGCCAGCAGTACTACAGGGGGCCCTCTTTCTGTAGAGACCCAGTACTTC. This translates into CASSTTGGPLSVETQYF.

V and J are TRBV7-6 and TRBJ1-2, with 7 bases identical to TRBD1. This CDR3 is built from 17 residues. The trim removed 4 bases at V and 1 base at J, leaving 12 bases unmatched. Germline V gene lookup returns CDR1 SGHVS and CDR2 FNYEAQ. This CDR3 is CASSSGQLLPFNYGYTF. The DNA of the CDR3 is TGTGCCAGCAGCTCGGGACAGCTACTTCCCTTTAACTATGGCTACACCTTC.

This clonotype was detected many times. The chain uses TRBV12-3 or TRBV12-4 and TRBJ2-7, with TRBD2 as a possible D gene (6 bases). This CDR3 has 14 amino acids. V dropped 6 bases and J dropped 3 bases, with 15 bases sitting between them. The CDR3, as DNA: TGTGCCAGCAGAGACAGCCGGGGGATCTACGAGCAGTACTTC. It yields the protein CASRDSRGIYEQYF.

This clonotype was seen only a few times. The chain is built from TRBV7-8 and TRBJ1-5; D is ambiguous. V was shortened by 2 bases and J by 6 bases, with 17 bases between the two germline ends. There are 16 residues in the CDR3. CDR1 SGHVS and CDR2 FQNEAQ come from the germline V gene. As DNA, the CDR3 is TGTGCCAGCAGCTTATCTGGGCGAAATCGGGGTCAGCCCCAGCATTTT. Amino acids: CASSLSGRNRGQPQHF.

CDR3 region: CSARDPSPTGGVNTIYF. CDR3 bases: TGCAGTGCTAGAGATCCCTCCCCCACAGGGGGCGTTAACACCATATATTTT. The rearrangement joins TRBV20-1 to TRBJ1-3, with TRBD1 matching 9 bases. Germline V gene data show CDR1 as DFQATT and CDR2 as SNEGSKA (reference sequence). This CDR3 contains 17 residues. V was pared by 0 bases and J by 7 bases, with 13 bases of the junction left unmatched.

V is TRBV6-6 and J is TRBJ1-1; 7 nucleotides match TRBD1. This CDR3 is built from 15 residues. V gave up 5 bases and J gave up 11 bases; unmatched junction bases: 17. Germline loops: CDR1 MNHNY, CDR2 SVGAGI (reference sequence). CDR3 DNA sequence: TGTGCCAGCAGTCAACGGACAGGTGAGGTTGAGGCGGCTTTCTTT. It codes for CASSQRTGEVEAAFF.

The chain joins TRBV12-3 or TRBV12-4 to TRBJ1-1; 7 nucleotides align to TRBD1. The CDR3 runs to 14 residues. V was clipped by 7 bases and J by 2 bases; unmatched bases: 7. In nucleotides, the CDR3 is TGTGCCAGCACTGTACAGGGGTCTAACACTGAAGCTTTCTTT. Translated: CASTVQGSNTEAFF.

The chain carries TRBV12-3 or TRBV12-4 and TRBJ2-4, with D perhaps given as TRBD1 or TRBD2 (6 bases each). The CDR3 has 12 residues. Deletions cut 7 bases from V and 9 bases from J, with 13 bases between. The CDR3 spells CASKRGASIQYF. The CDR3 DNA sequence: TGTGCCAGCAAAAGGGGGGCCAGCATTCAGTACTTC.

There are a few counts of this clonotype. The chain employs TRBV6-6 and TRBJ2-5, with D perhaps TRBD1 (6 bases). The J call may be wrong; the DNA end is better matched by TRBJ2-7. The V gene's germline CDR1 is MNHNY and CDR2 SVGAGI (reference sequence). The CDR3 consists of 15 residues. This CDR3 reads CASSGAPGQAYEQYF. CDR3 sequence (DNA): TGTGCCAGCAGCGGGGCCCCGGGACAAGCTTACGAGCAGTACTTC.

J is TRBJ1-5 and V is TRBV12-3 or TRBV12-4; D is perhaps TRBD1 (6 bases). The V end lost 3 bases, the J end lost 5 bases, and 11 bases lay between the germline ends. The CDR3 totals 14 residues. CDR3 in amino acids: CASSLPGVDQPQHF. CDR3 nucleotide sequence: TGTGCCAGCAGTTTGCCAGGGGTCGATCAGCCCCAGCATTTT.

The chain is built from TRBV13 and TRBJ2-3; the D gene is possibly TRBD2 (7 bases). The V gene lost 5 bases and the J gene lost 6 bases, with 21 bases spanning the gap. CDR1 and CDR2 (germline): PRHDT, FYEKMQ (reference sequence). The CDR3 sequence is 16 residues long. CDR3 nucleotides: TGTGCCAGCAGCCCCCACGGGCGGGGGCTCACGGATACGCAGTATTTT. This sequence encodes CASSPHGRGLTDTQYF.